The following is a TCR beta chain sequence with its context. The data stem from a study of blood T cell repertoires in COVID-19. About the study: PBMCs, B-cell-depleted T cells, or T cells provided the cDNA or gDNA that made up the material.

This CDR3 region has 17 residues. CDR1 and CDR2 (germline): LGHDT, YNNKEL (reference sequence). V shed 0 bases and J shed 5 bases, with 19 bases lying between them. A Seattle source enrolled patients during active infection and followed them longitudinally. Study processing details: Researchers report that nucleated cell counts were estimated from reference gene primer amplification. Only in-frame clones appear in the TCRdb table, and some are missing; sequencing was by immunoSEQ multiplex PCR. From that table come the V and J calls and clone size; the DNA was used to work out D and trimming. The sample includes hundreds of thousands of clones, approximately 90% of them seen just once.

The rearrangement links TRBV3-1 (or the pseudogene TRBV3-2) to TRBJ2-5, with D tentatively TRBD2 (6 bases). This TCR was recovered from a woman in her thirties with COVID-19, enrolled during active disease. Sequenced input: peripheral blood. The CDR3 region is CASSQDLAKSRRETQYF. DNA for the CDR3: TGTGCCAGCAGCCAAGATCTAGCGAAATCCAGGAGGGAGACCCAGTACTTC.